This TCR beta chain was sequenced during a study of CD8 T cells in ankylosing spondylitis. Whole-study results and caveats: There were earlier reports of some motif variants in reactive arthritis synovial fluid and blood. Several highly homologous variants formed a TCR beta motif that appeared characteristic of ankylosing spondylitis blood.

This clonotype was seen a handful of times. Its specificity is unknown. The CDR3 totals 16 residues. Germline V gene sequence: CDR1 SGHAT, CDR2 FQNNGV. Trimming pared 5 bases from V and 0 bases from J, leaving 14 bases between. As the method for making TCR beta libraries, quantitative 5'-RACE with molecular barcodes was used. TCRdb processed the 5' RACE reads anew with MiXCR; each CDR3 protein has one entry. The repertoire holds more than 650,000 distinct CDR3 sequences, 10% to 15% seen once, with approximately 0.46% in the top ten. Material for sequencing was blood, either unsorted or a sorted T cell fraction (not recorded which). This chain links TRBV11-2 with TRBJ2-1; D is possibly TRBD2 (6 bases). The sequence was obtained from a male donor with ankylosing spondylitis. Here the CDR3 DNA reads TGTGCCAGCAGCCTTTATCGGGAGAGCTCCTACAATGAGCAGTTCTTC. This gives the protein CASSLYRESSYNEQFF.